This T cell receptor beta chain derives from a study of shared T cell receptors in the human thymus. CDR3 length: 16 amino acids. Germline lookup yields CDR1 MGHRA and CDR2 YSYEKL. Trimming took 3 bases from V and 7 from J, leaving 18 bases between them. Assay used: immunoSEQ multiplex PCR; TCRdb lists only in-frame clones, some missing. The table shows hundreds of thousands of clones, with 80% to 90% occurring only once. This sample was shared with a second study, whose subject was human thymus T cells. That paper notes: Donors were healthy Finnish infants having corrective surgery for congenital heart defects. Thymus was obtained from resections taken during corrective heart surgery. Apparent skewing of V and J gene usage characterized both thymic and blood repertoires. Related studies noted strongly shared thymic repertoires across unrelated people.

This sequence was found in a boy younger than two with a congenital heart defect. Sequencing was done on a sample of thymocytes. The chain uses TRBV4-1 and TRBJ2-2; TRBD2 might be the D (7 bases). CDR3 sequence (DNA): TGCGCCAGCAGCCAGAGTCCGGGGGGCAGGAACGGGGAGCTGTTTTTT. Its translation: CASSQSPGGRNGELFF.